Included here is one TCR beta chain sequence, with context. Its antigen remains unknown. The source of the sample is a study of shared clonotypes between healthy human individuals. General observations from the study: It was anticipated that sequencing depth would influence how many clonotypes donors shared. The authors sampled blood alone, and tissue repertoires likely differ. Having only a few donors restricted how much genetic and exposure-history diversity was captured.

Loaded into unsorted PBMC replicate PCRs was approximately 300 ng DNA, some 30,000 T cell genomes. TCRdb keeps only in-frame clones here, not all; method: immunoSEQ multiplex PCR. The sample comprises hundreds of thousands of clones, around 77% of which are singletons, and about 12% rests with the top ten. This CDR3 region has 13 residues. Trimming took 6 bases from V and 10 from J, leaving 16 bases between them. Per germline, CDR1 SGHAT and CDR2 FQDESV (reference sequence). The clonotype originates from a woman in her forties in good health. Some clones in this sample may be carry-over from other donors' samples. The sequenced sample consisted of PBMCs. The chain has TRBV11-1 and TRBJ2-1, with D tentatively TRBD2 (5 bases). The CDR3 nucleotides are TGTGCCAGCAGTTCTAGCCCGAAGGTGGAGCAGTTCTTC. Translated, it gives CASSSSPKVEQFF.